Below, 3 T cell receptor beta chains from the same sample are listed, as sequenced in a study of T cells after yellow fever vaccination (dated by TCRdb to the late 2010s). The library was built by means of 5' RACE. For sequencing, an Illumina NovaSeq 6000 was employed. TCRdb reran the public reads through fastp at Q25 and MiXCR, keeping productive beta chains. Rows are combined by CDR3 protein, so each entry shows the most common genes and DNA. In this sample the table shows some 240,000 distinct CDR3 sequences, roughly 3% of which occur a single time. The ten biggest clones cover 3.2% of the sample. Taken with the paper, the label for treatment or condition translates to: live attenuated yellow fever vaccine strain. This specimen was CD4+ T cells sorted from PBMCs, taken 10 days after the yellow fever booster vaccination. These receptors all stem from a man aged 18 to 29 who received the YFV17D yellow fever vaccine.

V is TRBV11-2 and J is TRBJ1-5; 9 nucleotides align to TRBD1. The CDR3 length is 15 residues. Germline CDR1 SGHAT, CDR2 FQNNGV. V lost 2 bases to trimming and J lost 10 bases; unmatched junction nucleotides: 9. In nucleotides, the CDR3 is TGTGCCAGCAGCTTATCTGGAGGGACAGGGCTACCCCAGCATTTT. Translating gives CASSLSGGTGLPQHF.

This clonotype has a count of ten or more. The rearrangement joins TRBV20-1 to TRBJ2-3, with 8 bases matching TRBD2. The CDR3 is 15 residues long. V gave up 5 bases and J gave up 1 base; unmatched junction bases: 8. Germline values: CDR1 DFQATT, CDR2 SNEGSKA (reference sequence). CDR3 bases: TGCAGTGCTCCCCCCGGGGGGGGCGGCACAGATACGCAGTATTTT. It translates to CSAPPGGGGTDTQYF.

The rearrangement links TRBV24-1 to TRBJ2-3; TRBD1 is a possible D gene (6 bases). The CDR3 contains 13 residues. Deletions cut 9 bases from V and 3 bases from J, with 12 bases between. Germline V gives CDR1 KGHDR, CDR2 SFDVKD. Here the CDR3 reads CATRGQLTDTQYF. The CDR3 region has the DNA TGTGCCACCCGTGGACAGCTAACAGATACGCAGTATTTT.